The 24 T cell receptor beta chains below were found in one sample sequenced in a study of beta chain features in type 1 diabetes listed by TCRdb under 2018. The library was built by means of the immunoSEQ multiplex PCR assay. All of the isolated RNA was reverse transcribed with the High Capacity cDNA Reverse Transcription Kit, so expressed TCRB transcripts were sequenced. This is the immuneACCESS table as TCRdb keeps it, with only in-frame sequences that have V and J called. A part of the clones is gone; compared with another copy, unresolved V genes explain less than half, and the rest is unexplained. Recorded for this sample are over 65,000 clones; about 32% of them occurred a single time. 0.45% to 0.55% of the sample is in the top ten clones. The sequenced material came from stem cell memory CD4+ T cells from blood. The intended sense of this specimen's cell subset or site label: stem cell-like memory CD4+ T cells. The receptor source for this set is a woman aged 18-35 years in good health.

The chain joins TRBV27 to TRBJ1-2; D is possibly TRBD1 (6 bases). Trimming cost V 5 bases and J 6 bases, with 13 bases left between them. Germline V gives CDR1 MNHEY, CDR2 SMNVEV (reference sequence). The CDR3 sequence is 13 residues long. The CDR3 loop is CASSPSGDHGYTF. CDR3 DNA sequence: TGTGCCAGCAGTCCTTCAGGGGATCATGGCTACACCTTC.

This clone appeared a few times. The rearrangement uses TRBV11-2 and TRBJ1-1; possible D gene TRBD1, 5 bases. The CDR3 runs 15 residues. Germline-derived CDR1 and CDR2 are SGHAT and FQNNGV. The V end was cut by 4 bases, the J end by 4 bases, with 16 bases between. This CDR3 is CASSSYQGLGTEAFF. Written as DNA, the CDR3 is TGTGCCAGCAGCTCTTACCAGGGACTCGGCACTGAAGCTTTCTTT. The variable domain in full, completed from reference TRBV11-2 and TRBJ1-1, reads EAGVAQSPRYKIIEKRQSVAFWCNPISGHATLYWYQQILGQGPKLLIQFQNNGVVDDSQLPKDRFSAERLKGVDSTLKIQPAKLEDSAVYLCASSSYQGLGTEAFFGQGTRLTVV.

This clone was seen a handful of times. The rearrangement joins TRBV4-1 to TRBJ2-4; D unclear. This CDR3 comprises 14 residues. Germline assignment: CDR1 MGHRA and CDR2 YSYEKL. V lost 4 bases and J lost 7, with 14 bases in between. CDR3 coding DNA: TGCGCCAGCAGCCCCCCGGTTGGTTTTAACATTCAGTACTTC. Translation: CASSPPVGFNIQYF.

The V gene is TRBV10-1, the J gene TRBJ2-2; maybe TRBD1 (6 bases). The CDR3 has 13 residues. Germline V gene sequence: CDR1 WNHNN, CDR2 SYGVQD (reference sequence). Between the trimmed V and J ends, which lost 6 bases and 5 bases, there was a span of 10 bases. CDR3 amino acids: CASRKTGTGELFF. The CDR3 DNA sequence: TGCGCCAGCAGGAAAACAGGGACCGGGGAGCTGTTTTTT.

This clone was counted a few times. CDR3 protein: CASSLLAAYNEQFF. The CDR3 nucleotides are TGTGCCAGCAGCTTGCTAGCCGCCTACAATGAGCAGTTCTTC. The V gene is TRBV5-6, the J gene TRBJ2-1, with a tentative D call TRBD2 (5 bases). Trimming took 1 base from V and 2 from J, leaving 7 bases between them. CDR1 SGHDT and CDR2 YYEEEE come from the germline V gene. This CDR3 contains 14 residues. The whole variable domain, filled in from reference TRBV5-6 and TRBJ2-1, reads DAGVTQSPTHLIKTRGQQVTLRCSPKSGHDTVSWYQQALGQGPQFIFQYYEEEERQRGNFPDRFSGHQFPNYSSELNVNALLLGDSALYLCASSLLAAYNEQFFGPGTRLTVL.

This rearrangement joins TRBV7-9 to TRBJ2-5; 7 bases agree with TRBD1. Germline V gene lookup returns CDR1 SEHNR and CDR2 FQNEAQ (reference sequence). The CDR3 totals 15 residues. The ends lost 0 bases at V and 1 base at J; junction bases unmatched: 2. The CDR3 loop reads CASSLAGTVQETQYF. The DNA of the CDR3 is TGTGCCAGCAGCTTAGCGGGGACAGTCCAAGAGACCCAGTACTTC.

The sample holds a few counts of this clone. The chain links TRBV12-5 to TRBJ1-4; TRBD1 might be the D (6 bases). The CDR3 is 13 residues long. CDR1 is LGHNT, CDR2 FRNRAP, per germline. Trimming stripped 4 bases from V and 5 bases from J, with 8 bases between. CDR3 sequence: CASGSGQNEKLFF. The CDR3 DNA follows: TGTGCTAGTGGTTCCGGACAGAATGAAAAACTGTTTTTT.

The chain joins TRBV5-1 to TRBJ2-3; TRBD2 matches 13 bases. This CDR3 contains 17 residues. V dropped 3 bases and J dropped 0; count of bases not matched to a gene: 4. The germline gives CDR1 SGHRS, CDR2 YFSETQ. The CDR3, as DNA: TGCGCCAGCAGCTCACCGGGACTAGCGGGAAGCACAGATACGCAGTATTTT. It yields the protein CASSSPGLAGSTDTQYF.

The rearrangement joins TRBV5-1 to TRBJ1-2; D is perhaps TRBD1 (6 bases). The length of the CDR3 is 14 residues. Trimming removed 6 bases from V and 4 bases from J, with 16 bases in between. The germline CDR1 and CDR2 sequences are SGHRS and YFSETQ. The CDR3 nucleotides are TGCGCCAGCAATCGGGACACCGGATCCTATGGCTACACCTTC. Encoded protein: CASNRDTGSYGYTF.

The chain couples TRBV25-1 to TRBJ1-2, with D hard to call. CDR1 is MGHDK, CDR2 SYGVNS, per germline. There are 13 residues in the CDR3. Trimming removed 7 bases from V and 6 bases from J, with 15 bases in between. As DNA, the CDR3 is TGTGCCAGCAATGGGAGGACTTCGAATGGCTACACCTTC. Protein sequence: CASNGRTSNGYTF.

This clone has only a few counts. V usage is TRBV12-5 and J usage is TRBJ2-1; 9 positions agree with TRBD2. The CDR3 loop spans 14 amino acids. V trimming: 6 bases; J trimming: 7 bases; junction bases outside the gene matches: 7. Germline CDR1 is LGHNT and CDR2 is FRNRAP. The CDR3 region is CASGISGSWNEQFF. CDR3 nucleotides: TGTGCTAGTGGCATTAGCGGGAGCTGGAATGAGCAGTTCTTC.

This chain connects TRBV11-1 to TRBJ2-1; tentatively, D is TRBD2 (6 bases). Germline CDR1 reads SGHAT; CDR2 reads FQDESV (reference sequence). Trimming removed 5 bases at V and 9 bases at J, with 20 bases between. The CDR3 extends over 15 amino acids. The CDR3 here is CASSPGGPYKGEQFF. DNA of the CDR3: TGTGCCAGCAGCCCAGGAGGGCCTTATAAGGGTGAGCAGTTCTTC. Full variable domain (missing parts from reference TRBV11-1 and TRBJ2-1): EAEVAQSPRYKITEKSQAVAFWCDPISGHATLYWYRQILGQGPELLVQFQDESVVDDSQLPKDRFSAERLKGVDSTLKIQPAELGDSAMYLCASSPGGPYKGEQFFGPGTRLTVL.

This clone occurred a few times. V gene TRBV2 combines with J gene TRBJ2-3; the match to TRBD1 covers 9 bases. Germline loops: CDR1 SNHLY, CDR2 FYNNEI. This CDR3 comprises 14 residues. With V trimmed by 7 bases and J by 7 bases, 9 bases remained unmatched. The CDR3 DNA follows: TGTGCCAGCACCCCGGGACAGGGAGCGAATACGCAGTATTTT. As protein: CASTPGQGANTQYF.

This clone was seen only a few times. The chain carries TRBV30 and TRBJ2-7; D might be TRBD2 (5 bases). The length of the CDR3 is 13 residues. The germline gives CDR1 GTSNPN, CDR2 SVGIG (reference sequence). Trimming left V 5 bases short and J 0 bases short, with 11 bases between. In DNA form, the CDR3 reads TGTGCCTGGGTCAGCGGTAGCTCCTACGAGCAGTACTTC. Translated: CAWVSGSSYEQYF.

The rearrangement joins TRBV14 to TRBJ2-1, with D possibly matching TRBD2 (6 bases). The V end was cut by 0 bases, the J end by 3 bases, with 12 bases between. The CDR3 totals 16 residues. The germline gives CDR1 SGHDN, CDR2 FVKESK. Here the CDR3 DNA reads TGTGCCAGCAGCCAAGAAAACCGGGGGAGCTACAATGAGCAGTTCTTC. This codes for CASSQENRGSYNEQFF.

V usage is TRBV7-9 and J usage is TRBJ1-1; D is undetermined. The germline gives CDR1 SEHNR, CDR2 FQNEAQ (reference sequence). The CDR3 extends over 15 amino acids. Deletions cut 5 bases from V and 7 bases from J, with 20 bases between. DNA for the CDR3: TGTGCCAGCAGCGTTGACGGGTATGGGTCAAGTGAAGCTTTCTTT. Amino acid sequence: CASSVDGYGSSEAFF. The variable domain in full, with the rest retrieved from reference TRBV7-9 and TRBJ1-1, is DTGVSQNPRHKITKRGQNVTFRCDPISEHNRLYWYRQTLGQGPEFLTYFQNEAQLEKSRLLSDRFSAERPKGSFSTLEIQRTEQGDSAMYLCASSVDGYGSSEAFFGQGTRLTVV.

This clone came up a few times. V is TRBV5-1 and J is TRBJ1-2; no reliable D call. The CDR3 runs 15 residues. CDR1 and CDR2 (germline): SGHRS, YFSETQ. Trimming left V 2 bases short and J 2 bases short, with 13 bases between. The CDR3 region has the DNA TGCGCCAGCAGCTTCGGTTCTATCTCCAACTATGGCTACACCTTC. This encodes CASSFGSISNYGYTF.

This chain links TRBV9 with TRBJ1-1; the D is unclear. In germline, CDR1 is SGDLS, CDR2 YYNGEE. The CDR3 contains 13 residues. Trimming shortened V by 0 bases and J by 3 bases, and 6 bases separated the two germline ends. The CDR3 spells CASSVASDTEAFF. The CDR3 DNA is TGTGCCAGCAGCGTAGCTTCGGACACTGAAGCTTTCTTT.

The chain links TRBV27 to TRBJ2-3; 8 bases agree with TRBD2. The CDR3 has 15 residues. CDR1 is MNHEY, CDR2 SMNVEV, per germline (reference sequence). Losses at the gene ends were 6 bases for V and 3 bases for J; bases not matched to a gene: 8. CDR3 DNA sequence: TGTGCCAGCAGGGAACGGGGGGGCCAAACAGATACGCAGTATTTT. The encoded protein is CASRERGGQTDTQYF.

The genes are TRBV21-1 and TRBJ2-1; the table assigns TRBD1, which was not confirmed against the DNA. TRBV21-1 is a known pseudogene. The CDR3 loop spans 14 amino acids. CDR3 nucleotides: TGTGCCAGAAAGACAGGGGGCTCCTACAATGAGCAGTTCTTC. Protein: CARKTGGSYNEQFF.

V and J are TRBV9 and TRBJ1-2; D call uncertain. Looked up from germline, CDR1 is SGDLS and CDR2 is YYNGEE. The length of the CDR3 is 17 residues. The germline V and J ends were trimmed by 3 bases and 0 bases, with 18 bases remaining between them. The chain's CDR3 is CASSAKVRPSANYGYTF. CDR3 nucleotide sequence: TGTGCCAGCAGCGCCAAAGTGAGGCCCTCAGCTAACTATGGCTACACCTTC.

The gene calls are TRBV5-1 and TRBJ2-4; the match to TRBD2 covers 8 bases. The V gene's germline CDR1 is SGHRS and CDR2 YFSETQ. The CDR3 runs 18 residues. J was trimmed by 0 bases and V by 5 bases; bases with no gene match: 13. DNA for the CDR3: TGCGCCAGCAGAGGAGCGGGAGCTCCGGAGGAAGCCAAAAACATTCAGTACTTC. The encoded protein is CASRGAGAPEEAKNIQYF. Drawing the rest from reference TRBV5-1 and TRBJ2-4, the complete variable domain is KAGVTQTPRYLIKTRGQQVTLSCSPISGHRSVSWYQQTPGQGLQFLFEYFSETQRNKGNFPGRFSGRQFSNSRSEMNVSTLELGDSALYLCASRGAGAPEEAKNIQYFGAGTRLSVL.

A note on this clone: Other DNA variants within this sample encode the same CDR3. The chain joins TRBV29-1 to TRBJ2-7; 8 nucleotides align to TRBD2. The CDR3 covers 14 residues. Trimming removed 6 bases from V and 2 bases from J; junction bases left unmatched: 9. Germline V gives CDR1 SQVTM, CDR2 ANQGSEA. The DNA of the CDR3 is TGCAGCGTCGGGGGGGGACAAGGGACCTACGAGCAGTACTTC. It codes for CSVGGGQGTYEQYF.

This clone appeared a few times. The chain couples TRBV11-3 to TRBJ2-5, with 8 bases identical to TRBD2. Germline lookup yields CDR1 SGHNT and CDR2 YENEEA. V shed 6 bases and J 5 bases; nucleotides not matched to a gene: 5. The CDR3 is made up of 13 amino acids. DNA for the CDR3: TGTGCCAGCAGTTCCGGGGGGGAGGAGACCCAGTACTTC. Encoded protein: CASSSGGEETQYF.